This is a list of T cell receptor beta chains from one sample in a study of T cells in localized non-small cell lung cancer. Produced via immunoSEQ multiplex PCR; TCRdb's table is partial and in-frame only. In the table there are roughly 89,000 clones, approximately 91% of which are singletons. The source was PBMCs, collected before any cancer treatment. The receptor set was obtained from a woman aged 35 to 75 with stage II squamous cell lung carcinoma. Each CDR3 is given with its conserved first and last residue. The order of the fields is J gene, clone size, D gene, V gene, CDR3 DNA, CDR3 protein. The D gene is left open where the match is weak. Clone size is stated in some rows and not others, as once, few, many or a class when expanded.

TRBJ2-5 - TRBD2 TRBV2 TGTGCCAGCAGTTGGACTAGCGGGGGGCGGCGCCAAGAGACCCAGTACTTC CASSWTSGGRRQETQYF
TRBJ1-6 few - TRBV5-8 TGTGCCAGCAGCTTGTCGACACCCCTCCACTTT CASSLSTPLHF
TRBJ2-3 - - TRBV5-1 TGCGCCAGCAGCTTGCGGGGGATGGGCACAGATACGCAGTATTTT CASSLRGMGTDTQYF
TRBJ2-5 - - TRBV27 TGTGCCAGCAGTTTATCGATCGGAGATTTCCAAGAGACCCAGTACTTC CASSLSIGDFQETQYF
TRBJ2-1 - - TRBV5-1 TGCGCCAGCAGCTTGGGCTTAGCGGCCTACAATGAGCAGTTCTTC CASSLGLAAYNEQFF
TRBJ2-2 - TRBD2 TRBV2 TGTGCCAGCAGTGAAGTTGGGCTAGCGGGCACCGGGGAGCTGTTTTTT CASSEVGLAGTGELFF
TRBJ2-2 once TRBD2 TRBV7-2 TGTGCCAGCAGCTCGGGACTAGCGGCCACCGGGGAGCTGTTTTTT CASSSGLAATGELFF
TRBJ2-4 few - TRBV27 TGTGCCAGCGGCCGACCTGGCGGGATTCAGTACTTC CASGRPGGIQYF
TRBJ2-5 - TRBD1 TRBV5-4 TGTGCCAGCAGCCCCCTCCAGGGGGCTCGAGAGACCCAGTACTTC CASSPLQGARETQYF
TRBJ2-7 - TRBD1 TRBV4-1 TGCGCCAGCAGCCAAGGGACAGGGGGGGACGAGCAGTACTTC CASSQGTGGDEQYF
TRBJ1-1 - TRBD1 TRBV7-9 TGTGCCAGCAGCCGGGACAGGGGCCCTGAAGCTTTCTTT CASSRDRGPEAFF
TRBJ1-1 - - TRBV25-1 TGTGCCAGCAGTGTCGGATCAGTCACGACTTTCTTT CASSVGSVTTFF
TRBJ1-3 - TRBD1 TRBV11-3 TGTGCCAGCAGCTTAACCGGGACAGGGACTGGAAACACCATATATTTT CASSLTGTGTGNTIYF
TRBJ1-5 - - TRBV19 TGTGCCAGTAGTGGGGGGTTTGGTAGCAATCAGCCCCAGCATTTT CASSGGFGSNQPQHF
TRBJ2-2 - - TRBV19 TGTGCCAGTAGTATGACGGTAGCGGTACGCGGGGAGCTGTTTTTT CASSMTVAVRGELFF
TRBJ2-5 - TRBD2 TRBV5-6 TGTGCCAGCAGCTTAGCGGGGGGGCCTAAGACCCAGTACTTC CASSLAGGPKTQYF
TRBJ1-6 few TRBD1 TRBV5-1 TGCGCCAGCAGCTTGGGCGGGACAGGGAATTCACCCCTCCACTTT CASSLGGTGNSPLHF
TRBJ2-1 - - TRBV7-2 TGTGCCAGCAGCTTTTGGACAACAGCTACGCAGTTCTTC CASSFWTTATQFF
TRBJ2-1 - TRBD2 TRBV19 TGTGCCAGTAGTGGTCAACACGGGAGGGCCTACAATGAGCAGTTCTTC CASSGQHGRAYNEQFF
TRBJ1-5 few - TRBV7-2 TGTGCCAGCAGCTTATGGGCAGGGGTCCAGAATCAGCCCCAGCATTTT CASSLWAGVQNQPQHF
TRBJ2-1 once - TRBV14 TGTGCCAGCAGCAACGCGGCTTCCTACAATGAGCAGTTCTTC CASSNAASYNEQFF
TRBJ2-1 - TRBD1 TRBV5-1 TGCGCCAGCAGCCTGTCCAGGGGGAATGAGCAGTTCTTC CASSLSRGNEQFF
TRBJ1-2 - - TRBV19 TGTGCCAGTAGTATCCTGACAGCTAACTATGGCTACACCTTC CASSILTANYGYTF
TRBJ1-5 once TRBD1 TRBV15 TGTGCCACCAGCAGGGTGGGACAGGGGAATCAGCCCCAGCATTTT CATSRVGQGNQPQHF
TRBJ2-1 - TRBD2 TRBV29-1 TGCAGCGTTAGCGGGGGATTTTACAATGAGCAGTTCTTC CSVSGGFYNEQFF
TRBJ2-1 - - TRBV20-1 TGCACCCCAGGGACTGACCAGTTCTTC CTPGTDQFF
TRBJ2-7 - TRBD1 TRBV30 TGTGCCTTGGGACAGCGGTACGAGCAGTACTTC CALGQRYEQYF
TRBJ1-1 - - TRBV6-5 TGTGCCAGCAGTCGGACGGTGAACACTGAAGCTTTCTTT CASSRTVNTEAFF
TRBJ2-2 - - TRBV10-1 TGCGCAACCCTAAACCCGAGCACCGGGGAGCTGTTTTTT CATLNPSTGELFF
TRBJ2-1 - - TRBV18 TGTGCCAGCTCACCCAGGGGGGGTTTCCGCAATGAGCAGTTCTTC CASSPRGGFRNEQFF
TRBJ2-3 - - TRBV5-1 TGCGCCAGCAGCACCCTGACTAGAGACACAGATACGCAGTATTTT CASSTLTRDTDTQYF
TRBJ2-5 - - TRBV4-2 TGTGCCAGCAGCCAAGATAGGCGTGTACAAGAGACCCAGTACTTC CASSQDRRVQETQYF
TRBJ2-7 - - TRBV11-3 TGTGCCAGCAGCTTAGGACGGCCCTACGAGCAGTACTTC CASSLGRPYEQYF
TRBJ2-1 - - TRBV5-1 TGCGCCAGCAGCTTGGTGATCGGACCGAGCTCCTACAATGAGCAGTTCTTC CASSLVIGPSSYNEQFF
TRBJ1-3 - TRBD1 TRBV5-1 TGCGCCAGCAGCCCAGGGACAGGGTGGGGAAACACCATATATTTT CASSPGTGWGNTIYF
TRBJ2-7 - TRBD2 TRBV30 TGTGCCTGGACTAGCGGGAGAACTATCTACGAGCAGTACTTC CAWTSGRTIYEQYF
TRBJ1-5 - - TRBV15 TGTGCCACCAGCAGAGATGTAGGGAAGAATCAGCCCCAGCATTTT CATSRDVGKNQPQHF
TRBJ2-7 - TRBD2 TRBV9 TGTGCCAGCAGCCCCGGGGGGGGAAGGGACGAGCAGTACTTC CASSPGGGRDEQYF
TRBJ1-1 - TRBD1 TRBV29-1 TGCAGCGCCGACAGGGGATCGAACACTGAAGCTTTCTTT CSADRGSNTEAFF
TRBJ2-3 - - TRBV28 TGTGCCAGCAGTTTTGACAGCACAGATACGCAGTATTTT CASSFDSTDTQYF
TRBJ2-7 - - TRBV27 TGTGCCAGCAGTTCTGTGGAGTTCTACGAGCAGTACTTC CASSSVEFYEQYF
TRBJ1-1 - TRBD1 TRBV15 TGTGCCACCAGCAAACCGACAGGGGGTCATGAAGCTTTCTTT CATSKPTGGHEAFF
TRBJ1-4 once TRBD1 TRBV25-1 TGTGCCAGCAGTGAGGGACAGAATGAAAAACTGTTTTTT CASSEGQNEKLFF
TRBJ1-2 - TRBD1 TRBV30 TGTGCCTTCCTACGGACAGGGAACTATGGCTACACCTTC CAFLRTGNYGYTF
TRBJ1-5 - - TRBV6-1 TGTGCCAGCAGTATCGTTAGTCCTTCACAGCCCCAGCATTTT CASSIVSPSQPQHF
TRBJ1-1 once - TRBV7-8 TGTGCCAGCAGCAACGACGGAGGAGGCACTGAAGCTTTCTTT CASSNDGGGTEAFF
TRBJ1-2 - - TRBV2 TGTGCCAGCAGTCCCTGGGGGGGGCAGGGTAACTATGGCTACACCTTC CASSPWGGQGNYGYTF
TRBJ2-1 few TRBD2 TRBV5-1 TGCGCCAGCACTCTCCAAGCGGGAGTTAGTAATGAGCAGTTCTTC CASTLQAGVSNEQFF
TRBJ2-3 - - TRBV6-1 TGTGCCAGCAGTGAACATGCGTGGAATACGCAGTATTTT CASSEHAWNTQYF
TRBJ2-7 - TRBD1 TRBV5-4 TGTGCCAGCAGCTCCGTAGGACAGGGAGCCTACGAGCAGTACTTC CASSSVGQGAYEQYF
TRBJ2-3 - TRBD2 TRBV5-4 TGTGCCAGCAGCCTCACTAGCGGGGGGGCCGGAGATACGCAGTATTTT CASSLTSGGAGDTQYF
TRBJ1-2 - - TRBV19 TGTGCCAGTAGTATTAAGCTTGGGACGGGGGGCTACACCTTC CASSIKLGTGGYTF
TRBJ2-1 - - TRBV6-1 TGTGCCAGCAGTGAAGCTCTTGACCCCGAGCAGTTCTTC CASSEALDPEQFF
TRBJ2-5 - - TRBV14 TGTGCCAGCAGCCAAAATACCGGGCTAGCGCGAGAGACCCAGTACTTC CASSQNTGLARETQYF
TRBJ2-1 - TRBD2 TRBV5-1 TGCGCCAGCAGCTTGAGCGGGGTCCTTTACAATGAGCAGTTCTTC CASSLSGVLYNEQFF